The rows below give T cell receptor beta chains drawn from one sample of a study of cytomegalovirus exposure and HLA in healthy donors. This table comes from immunoSEQ multiplex PCR, and its TCRdb copy is limited to in-frame clones, with some not included. The table has 170,000 or so clones, 77% seen once. The sequenced sample was PBMCs. These receptors came from a woman in her twenties or thirties in good health and CMV-seropositive. CDR3s include the opening cysteine and the closing phenylalanine or tryptophan. Fields, in order: clone size, D gene, V gene, J gene, CDR3 DNA, CDR3 protein. The D gene is left open where the match is weak. Clone sizes are given selectively: once, few, many, or a class where the clone is expanded.

size: .
D: TRBD1
V: TRBV18
J: TRBJ1-1
DNA: TGTGCCAGCTCCCCACAGGGGGAGAACACTGAAGCTTTCTTT
CDR3: CASSPQGENTEAFF

size: .
D: TRBD1
V: TRBV28
J: TRBJ1-5
DNA: TGTGCCAGCAGCTCCCCGGCAGGGGGAGGCAATCAGCCCCAGCATTTT
CDR3: CASSSPAGGGNQPQHF

size: few
D: .
V: TRBV4-2
J: TRBJ1-1
DNA: TGTGCCAGCAGCCAAGTTTCCAGTGAAGCTTTCTTT
CDR3: CASSQVSSEAFF

size: .
D: .
V: TRBV28
J: TRBJ1-2
DNA: TGTGCCAGCAGCCGGACAGCCCATCCAACCCATGGCTACACCTTC
CDR3: CASSRTAHPTHGYTF

size: .
D: .
V: TRBV11-3
J: TRBJ2-7
DNA: TGTGCCAGCAGCTTAGATGGGCAGGAGGACTCCTACGAGCAGTACTTC
CDR3: CASSLDGQEDSYEQYF

size: .
D: .
V: TRBV5-4
J: TRBJ1-3
DNA: TGTGCCAGCAGCTTGCGGGGGACCGGAAACACCATATATTTT
CDR3: CASSLRGTGNTIYF

size: .
D: TRBD2
V: TRBV4-3
J: TRBJ2-1
DNA: TGCGCCAGCAGCCAAGCCCTAGCGGGCGGAGGCTACAATGAGCAGTTCTTC
CDR3: CASSQALAGGGYNEQFF

size: .
D: .
V: TRBV4-1
J: TRBJ1-2
DNA: TGCGCCAGCAGCCAAGGCCGGCAACTATCGGGCTATGGCTACACCTTC
CDR3: CASSQGRQLSGYGYTF

size: .
D: .
V: TRBV5-1
J: TRBJ1-1
DNA: TGCGCCAGCAGCTTGGGGACAGTCTTGAGCACTGAAGCTTTCTTT
CDR3: CASSLGTVLSTEAFF

size: .
D: TRBD2
V: TRBV5-4
J: TRBJ2-1
DNA: TGTGCCAGCGCCGGGGGGGGCGGGACTTACAATGAGCAGTTCTTC
CDR3: CASAGGGGTYNEQFF

size: .
D: TRBD1
V: TRBV5-1
J: TRBJ2-7
DNA: TGCGCCAGCAGCTCACTACAGGGGGACGAGCAGTACTTC
CDR3: CASSSLQGDEQYF

size: .
D: .
V: TRBV29-1
J: TRBJ1-1
DNA: TGCAGCGTTGTTTGGCAGGCGAACACTGAAGCTTTCTTT
CDR3: CSVVWQANTEAFF

size: .
D: TRBD1
V: TRBV7-8
J: TRBJ2-2
DNA: TGTGCCAGCACCCCGTCTCCCGGGGACAGTACCACCGGGGAGCTGTTTTTT
CDR3: CASTPSPGDSTTGELFF

size: .
D: .
V: TRBV25-1
J: TRBJ2-7
DNA: TGTGCCAGCAGTGAATGGCCGAGGACATCTCACGGGCAGTACTTC
CDR3: CASSEWPRTSHGQYF

size: .
D: TRBD2
V: TRBV5-1
J: TRBJ2-3
DNA: TGCGCCAGCAGCTTGGCTAGCGGGACAGATACGCAGTATTTT
CDR3: CASSLASGTDTQYF

size: few
D: TRBD2
V: TRBV4-3
J: TRBJ2-1
DNA: TGCGCCAGCAGCCAAGAGGGACTAGCCGAGTACAATGAGCAGTTCTTC
CDR3: CASSQEGLAEYNEQFF

size: once
D: TRBD1
V: TRBV28
J: TRBJ1-5
DNA: TGTGCCAGCAGATCTCCGGGACAGCGTTCTTATCAGCCCCAGCATTTT
CDR3: CASRSPGQRSYQPQHF

size: once
D: .
V: TRBV28
J: TRBJ1-5
DNA: TGTGCCAGCAGTTTATTCTCAATACAGGGAAATCAGCCCCAGCATTTT
CDR3: CASSLFSIQGNQPQHF

size: .
D: .
V: TRBV28
J: TRBJ1-1
DNA: TGTGCCAGCAGCTGGGAGGGCCGGAACACTGAAGCTTTCTTT
CDR3: CASSWEGRNTEAFF

size: once
D: TRBD1
V: TRBV7-6
J: TRBJ2-1
DNA: TGTGCCAGCAGCCTGCGAGACAGGGGCTATGACAATGAGCAGTTCTTC
CDR3: CASSLRDRGYDNEQFF

size: .
D: .
V: TRBV19
J: TRBJ2-2
DNA: TGTGCCAGTACTGGGGCTCCCGGGACTCTCATCACCGGGGAGCTGTTTTTT
CDR3: CASTGAPGTLITGELFF

size: .
D: TRBD2
V: TRBV29-1
J: TRBJ2-3
DNA: TGCAGCGTTGCTCTAGCGGGAGGGCCGGGAGGCACAGATACGCAGTATTTT
CDR3: CSVALAGGPGGTDTQYF

size: .
D: .
V: TRBV4-3
J: TRBJ1-4
DNA: TGCGCCAGCAGCCAAGAGACGGGGAATGAAAAACTGTTTTTT
CDR3: CASSQETGNEKLFF

size: once
D: TRBD1
V: TRBV28
J: TRBJ1-3
DNA: TGTGCCAGCAGTACCGGGACAGGGTACTACTCTGGAAACACCATATATTTT
CDR3: CASSTGTGYYSGNTIYF

size: .
D: TRBD2
V: TRBV27
J: TRBJ2-7
DNA: TGTGCCAGCAGCTGGGGGCTAGCGGGAGGATTCGAGCAGTACTTC
CDR3: CASSWGLAGGFEQYF

size: .
D: .
V: TRBV4-1
J: TRBJ2-1
DNA: TGCGCCAGCAGCCAAGAGCGAGCATCTGAGCAGTTCTTC
CDR3: CASSQERASEQFF

size: .
D: TRBD1
V: TRBV10-3
J: TRBJ1-1
DNA: TGTGCCATCAGTTCGGGACAGCTGAACACTGAAGCTTTCTTT
CDR3: CAISSGQLNTEAFF

size: .
D: TRBD1
V: TRBV5-1
J: TRBJ1-1
DNA: TGCGCCAGCAGCGCCACAGGGGGGAACACTGAAGCTTTCTTT
CDR3: CASSATGGNTEAFF

size: .
D: .
V: TRBV4-3
J: TRBJ1-4
DNA: TGCGCCAGCAGCCAACCGGGGGGGGGAACTAATGAAAAACTGTTTTTT
CDR3: CASSQPGGGTNEKLFF

size: .
D: .
V: TRBV15
J: TRBJ2-1
DNA: TGTGCCACCAGCAGAGAGTGGCAAAGTAATGAGCAGTTCTTC
CDR3: CATSREWQSNEQFF

size: .
D: .
V: TRBV5-4
J: TRBJ1-1
DNA: TGTGCCAGCAGCTTGGGCAGGCCTCTTCCGGGGACTGAAGCTTTCTTT
CDR3: CASSLGRPLPGTEAFF

size: .
D: TRBD1
V: TRBV10-2
J: TRBJ1-5
DNA: TGCGCCAGCAGTGAGGCCGACAGGGTTCAGCCCCAGCATTTT
CDR3: CASSEADRVQPQHF

size: .
D: .
V: TRBV5-4
J: TRBJ1-4
DNA: TGTGCCAGCAGCCGAACGGGGGACTCAACTAATGAAAAACTGTTTTTT
CDR3: CASSRTGDSTNEKLFF

size: .
D: .
V: TRBV15
J: TRBJ2-2
DNA: TGTGCCACCAGCAAGAGGACTTCCGGGGAGCTGTTTTTT
CDR3: CATSKRTSGELFF

size: .
D: .
V: TRBV18
J: TRBJ1-2
DNA: TGTGCCAGCTCACTCTCGGAGGGACTAGCTAACTATGGCTACACCTTC
CDR3: CASSLSEGLANYGYTF

size: .
D: .
V: TRBV7-9
J: TRBJ1-2
DNA: TGTGCCAGCAGCTTAGATGCAGGGAACGGCTACACCTTC
CDR3: CASSLDAGNGYTF

size: .
D: .
V: TRBV20-1
J: TRBJ2-1
DNA: TGCAGTGCCTTCCACAATGAGCAGTTCTTC
CDR3: CSAFHNEQFF

size: .
D: TRBD1
V: TRBV28
J: TRBJ1-2
DNA: TGTGCCAGCAGTGGCCGGGACGCAGGGGGAAGACTATACTATGGCTACACCTTC
CDR3: CASSGRDAGGRLYYGYTF

size: .
D: TRBD1
V: TRBV30
J: TRBJ1-5
DNA: TGTGCCTGGAGTGCGGATACAGGGGTATCGAATCAGCCCCAGCATTTT
CDR3: CAWSADTGVSNQPQHF

size: .
D: .
V: TRBV6-6
J: TRBJ1-1
DNA: TGTGCCAGCAGCCCCACTGGGAGCACTGAAGCTTTCTTT
CDR3: CASSPTGSTEAFF

size: few
D: TRBD2
V: TRBV5-1
J: TRBJ2-5
DNA: TGCGCCAGCAGCTTGGCTCCGGGAGGGCCAGAGACCCAGTACTTC
CDR3: CASSLAPGGPETQYF

size: once
D: .
V: TRBV11-3
J: TRBJ1-3
DNA: TGTGCCAGCAGCCCGTCCCTCGGTGGAAACACCATATATTTT
CDR3: CASSPSLGGNTIYF

size: few
D: .
V: TRBV4-3
J: TRBJ2-7
DNA: TGCGCCAGCAGCCTCCATTCGGCGGGCTACGAGCAGTACTTC
CDR3: CASSLHSAGYEQYF

size: .
D: .
V: TRBV9
J: TRBJ1-1
DNA: TGTGCCAGCAGCGTAGCCAGGAACACTGAAGCTTTCTTT
CDR3: CASSVARNTEAFF

size: .
D: TRBD1
V: TRBV7-6
J: TRBJ2-5
DNA: TGTGCCAGCAGCTTAGCAGGGACAGATCGTGAGACCCAGTACTTC
CDR3: CASSLAGTDRETQYF

size: .
D: TRBD2
V: TRBV27
J: TRBJ2-1
DNA: TGTGCCAGCAGCACCCAAGGACTAGCTAACAATGAGCAGTTCTTC
CDR3: CASSTQGLANNEQFF

size: .
D: .
V: TRBV19
J: TRBJ2-1
DNA: TGTGCCAGTAGTATCCTTAATGAGCAGTTCTTC
CDR3: CASSILNEQFF

size: .
D: .
V: TRBV11-3
J: TRBJ1-1
DNA: TGTGCCAGCAGCCCGCGGGGGCCCCAGGCCACTGAAGCTTTCTTT
CDR3: CASSPRGPQATEAFF

size: .
D: TRBD1
V: TRBV6-1
J: TRBJ1-5
DNA: TGTGCCAGCACTATACAGGGGGCAGGCAATCAGCCCCAGCATTTT
CDR3: CASTIQGAGNQPQHF

size: .
D: TRBD1
V: TRBV5-1
J: TRBJ1-5
DNA: TGCGCCAGCAGCTTAGGGACAGGGTCGGCTGTAAGCAATCAGCCCCAGCATTTT
CDR3: CASSLGTGSAVSNQPQHF

size: .
D: TRBD2
V: TRBV28
J: TRBJ2-5
DNA: TGTGCCAGCAGTACTCTAGCGGGAGGAGAGACCCAGTACTTC
CDR3: CASSTLAGGETQYF

size: .
D: .
V: TRBV6-6
J: TRBJ2-7
DNA: TGTGCCAGCAGTTACTCGTCCGGGGGAGGCTCCTACGAGCAGTACTTC
CDR3: CASSYSSGGGSYEQYF